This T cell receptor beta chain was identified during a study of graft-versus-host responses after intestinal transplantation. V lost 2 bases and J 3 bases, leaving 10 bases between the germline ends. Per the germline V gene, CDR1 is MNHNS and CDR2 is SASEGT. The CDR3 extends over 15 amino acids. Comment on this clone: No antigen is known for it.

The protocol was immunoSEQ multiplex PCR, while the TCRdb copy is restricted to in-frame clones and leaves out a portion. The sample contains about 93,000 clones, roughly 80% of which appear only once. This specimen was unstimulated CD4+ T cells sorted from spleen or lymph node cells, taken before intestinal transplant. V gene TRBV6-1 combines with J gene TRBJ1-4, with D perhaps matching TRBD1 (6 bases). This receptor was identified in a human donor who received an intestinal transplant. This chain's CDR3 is CASSEYGGPNEKLFF. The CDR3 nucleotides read TGTGCCAGCAGTGAATACGGGGGGCCTAATGAAAAACTGTTTTTT.